Listed here are 23 T cell receptor beta chains from one sample, sequenced in a study of post-analysis software for immune sequencing data (dated by TCRdb to the mid-2010s). Broader findings and caveats from the paper: Significantly higher frequencies in patients than in controls were found for five or six TRBV segments, including TRBV5-6, TRBV5-1 and TRBV20-1.

These TCRs' antigens remain unknown. Library preparation used PCR. Sequenced on an Illumina HiSeq 2500. To reduce PCR and sequencing biases, unique molecular identifiers were built into the TCR beta cDNA libraries. Starting from the raw public reads, TCRdb applied fastp trimming at Q25, assembled clones with MiXCR and retained in-frame beta chains. All rows with the same CDR3 protein become a single entry with the most common DNA and genes. Present in this sample are 650,000 to 850,000 distinct CDR3 sequences, approximately 44% of which were seen just once. The ten top clones hold around 4.7% of the sample. Sequenced sample: blood. The receptors stem from a girl under 18 with multiple sclerosis.

The CDR3 DNA reads as TGCAGCGCCGACATCACCCTCACAGATACGCAGTATTTT. As protein: CSADITLTDTQYF. This sequence joins TRBV29-1 and TRBJ2-3; D is unresolved. Per the germline V gene, CDR1 is SQVTM and CDR2 is ANQGSEA. This CDR3 is 13 amino acids long. The ends were cut back, 7 bases at V and 2 bases at J, with 13 bases in the middle.

V and J are TRBV6-1 and TRBJ1-1; D not resolved. Trimming removed 1 base from V and 8 bases from J, with 5 bases in between. The CDR3 runs 11 residues. Germline V gene lookup returns CDR1 MNHNS and CDR2 SASEGT. In nucleotides, the CDR3 is TGTGCCAGCAGTGAAGTTGGGGAAGCTTTCTTT. It specifies CASSEVGEAFF.

The chain combines TRBV5-1 with TRBJ2-7, with 8 positions matching TRBD2. V lost 0 bases, J lost 7 bases, and 6 bases stayed unmatched. The CDR3 consists of 14 residues. The V gene's germline CDR1 is SGHRS and CDR2 YFSETQ. CDR3 nucleotide sequence: TGCGCCAGCAGCTTGGATAGCGGGAAGGCGGAGCAGTACTTC. Translation gives CASSLDSGKAEQYF. The whole variable domain, filled in from reference TRBV5-1 and TRBJ2-7, reads KAGVTQTPRYLIKTRGQQVTLSCSPISGHRSVSWYQQTPGQGLQFLFEYFSETQRNKGNFPGRFSGRQFSNSRSEMNVSTLELGDSALYLCASSLDSGKAEQYFGPGTRLTVT.

The sample holds a few counts of this clonotype. V is TRBV20-1 and J is TRBJ2-1, with D unclear. CDR1 is DFQATT and CDR2 is SNEGSKA in the germline V gene (reference sequence). Deletions cut 0 bases from V and 5 bases from J, with 11 bases between. This CDR3 comprises 14 residues. The CDR3 sequence is CSARDLVADNEQFF. The CDR3 bases are TGCAGTGCTAGAGATTTGGTAGCTGACAATGAGCAGTTCTTC.

J is TRBJ2-7 and V is TRBV9; no clear D gene. Per germline, CDR1 SGDLS and CDR2 YYNGEE. The germline V and J ends were trimmed by 2 bases and 0 bases, with 12 bases remaining between them. This CDR3 has 15 residues. The CDR3 spells CASSVSAISSYEQYF. The CDR3 bases are TGTGCCAGCAGCGTTTCGGCGATTAGCTCCTACGAGCAGTACTTC.

This sequence joins TRBV15 and TRBJ2-7; 11 nucleotides line up with TRBD2. V lost 5 bases and J lost 7; bases outside the gene matches: 4. The CDR3 has 13 residues. The germline V gene has CDR1 LNHNV and CDR2 YYDKDF (reference sequence). The CDR3 DNA reads as TGTGCCACCAGCTTACGACTAGCGGGAGAGCAGTACTTC. This translates into CATSLRLAGEQYF.

The chain couples TRBV3-1 to TRBJ2-7; TRBD2 matches at 11 bases. This CDR3 has 15 amino acids. Per the germline V gene, CDR1 is LGHDT and CDR2 is YNNKEL (reference sequence). The ends lost 3 bases at V and 3 bases at J; junction bases unmatched: 4. The CDR3 DNA sequence: TGTGCCAGCAGCCACGAGGGACTAGCGGTCTACGAGCAGTACTTC. Translated: CASSHEGLAVYEQYF.

The chain combines TRBV6-2 or TRBV6-3 with TRBJ1-5, with TRBD1 matching over 9 bases. Germline V gene lookup returns CDR1 MNHEY and CDR2 SVGEGT. J was trimmed by 5 bases and V by 8 bases; bases with no gene match: 10. The CDR3 contains 15 residues. CDR3 DNA sequence: TGTGCCAGCGGAACCCGGACAGGGGTGGATCAGCCCCAGCATTTT. Residues: CASGTRTGVDQPQHF.

This clonotype was seen a single time. V is TRBV4-1 and J is TRBJ1-5, with D unresolved. Deletions cut 3 bases from V and 4 bases from J, with 10 bases between. Germline V gives CDR1 MGHRA, CDR2 YSYEKL. The CDR3 has 14 residues. CDR3 amino acids: CASSQAETNQPQHF. Here the CDR3 DNA reads TGCGCCAGCAGCCAGGCGGAGACTAATCAGCCCCAGCATTTT.

This clonotype was seen a few times. The V call is TRBV12-3 or TRBV12-4, the J call TRBJ1-2; no reliable D call. The length of the CDR3 is 15 residues. The V end lost 5 bases, the J end lost 3 bases, and 16 bases lay between the germline ends. In nucleotides, the CDR3 is TGTGCCAGCAGTCCCCGGTTCCAGGCAGACTATGGCTACACCTTC. Protein: CASSPRFQADYGYTF.

This clonotype was counted between two and nine times. The gene calls are TRBV24-1 and TRBJ2-5; 9 bases align to TRBD1. The CDR3 totals 14 residues. Trimming took 4 bases from V and 4 from J; bases not matched to a gene: 3. Looked up from germline, CDR1 is KGHDR and CDR2 is SFDVKD. The CDR3 sequence: CATSDRDRAETQYF. CDR3 bases: TGTGCCACCAGTGACCGGGACAGGGCAGAGACCCAGTACTTC.

The chain carries TRBV29-1 and TRBJ2-7; 7 bases agree with TRBD2. The CDR3 length is 15 residues. Germline trimming cut 3 bases from V and 2 bases from J; bases unmatched to any gene: 10. Germline values: CDR1 SQVTM, CDR2 ANQGSEA. CDR3 sequence: CSVDLGVRGTYEQYF. CDR3 nucleotides: TGCAGCGTTGATCTGGGGGTGCGGGGGACCTACGAGCAGTACTTC.

The J gene is TRBJ2-5, the V gene TRBV12-3 or TRBV12-4; tentative D call: TRBD1 (6 bases). Deletions cut 6 bases from V and 1 base from J, with 15 bases between. The CDR3 covers 15 residues. CDR3 sequence reads: CASRNAGETQETQYF. The CDR3 DNA is TGTGCCAGCAGGAACGCAGGGGAAACCCAAGAGACCCAGTACTTC.

The V and J genes are TRBV6-2 or TRBV6-3 and TRBJ1-1; possible D gene TRBD1, 6 bases. Trimming removed 6 bases at V and 3 bases at J, with 11 bases between. Germline CDR1 reads MNHEY; CDR2 reads SVGEGT. This CDR3 is built from 13 residues. The DNA for the CDR3 is TGTGCCAGCAGCTTACAGGGTTACACTGAAGCTTTCTTT. Amino acid sequence: CASSLQGYTEAFF.

The sample holds a few counts of this clonotype. The genes are TRBV28 and TRBJ2-5; no clear D. This CDR3 has 16 residues. CDR1 is MDHEN and CDR2 is SYDVKM in the germline V gene. The V gene lost 3 bases and the J gene lost 2 bases, with 16 bases spanning the gap. CDR3 DNA sequence: TGTGCCAGCAGTTTCCCTGTCGTGGCAGGACAAGAGACCCAGTACTTC. Protein product: CASSFPVVAGQETQYF. Drawing the rest from reference TRBV28 and TRBJ2-5, the complete variable domain is DVKVTQSSRYLVKRTGEKVFLECVQDMDHENMFWYRQDPGLGLRLIYFSYDVKMKEKGDIPEGYSVSREKKERFSLILESASTNQTSMYLCASSFPVVAGQETQYFGPGTRLLVL.

J is TRBJ2-3 and V is TRBV29-1, with 10 positions matching TRBD2. The CDR3 sequence is 13 residues long. CDR1 and CDR2 (germline): SQVTM, ANQGSEA. V shed 7 bases, J shed 5 bases, and the junction held 6 bases outside the gene matches. In DNA form, the CDR3 reads TGCAGCGCTAGCGGGAGTATAGTAGATACGCAGTATTTT. Its protein product is CSASGSIVDTQYF.

This chain joins TRBV20-1 and TRBJ2-1; TRBD2 is a possible D gene (6 bases). Germline V gene data show CDR1 as DFQATT and CDR2 as SNEGSKA (reference sequence). This CDR3 region has 14 residues. Deletions cut 6 bases from V and 4 bases from J, with 16 bases between. CDR3 bases: TGCAGTGCCGCGGGGACTGGCTCGTACAATGAGCAGTTCTTC. This translates into CSAAGTGSYNEQFF.

The genes are TRBV20-1 and TRBJ2-7, with 8 bases matching TRBD1. This CDR3 is 13 amino acids long. J lost 5 bases, V lost 2 bases, and 5 bases had no gene match. The germline CDR1 and CDR2 sequences are DFQATT and SNEGSKA (reference sequence). DNA of the CDR3: TGCAGTGCTAGAAGGGCAGGGGGCAACGAGCAGTACTTC. As protein: CSARRAGGNEQYF.

The chain has TRBV28 and TRBJ2-3; 9 bases fit TRBD2. This CDR3 has 15 residues. V trimming: 5 bases; J trimming: 2 bases; junction bases outside the gene matches: 5. Germline assignment: CDR1 MDHEN and CDR2 SYDVKM. CDR3: CASSPSGAITDTQYF. In nucleotides, the CDR3 is TGTGCCAGCAGTCCTAGCGGGGCTATCACAGATACGCAGTATTTT.

The V and J genes are TRBV7-9 and TRBJ2-1, with 8 bases aligning to TRBD2. J lost 5 bases, V lost 4 bases, and 7 bases had no gene match. CDR1 is SEHNR, CDR2 FQNEAQ, per germline (reference sequence). The CDR3 totals 15 residues. Written as DNA, the CDR3 is TGTGCCAGCAGCTCTTCAGGGACTAGGGACAATGAGCAGTTCTTC. Amino acids: CASSSSGTRDNEQFF.

This chain connects TRBV12-3 or TRBV12-4 to TRBJ2-5; a weak D match, TRBD2 (6 bases). The CDR3 sequence is 15 residues long. V was pared by 6 bases and J by 1 base, with 15 bases between. CDR3 sequence (DNA): TGTGCCAGCAGCTGGGGCTCGACTAGCCAAGAGACCCAGTACTTC. Protein: CASSWGSTSQETQYF.

This chain joins TRBV24-1 and TRBJ2-5, with 7 bases matching TRBD1. CDR1 and CDR2 (germline): KGHDR, SFDVKD. V dropped 6 bases and J dropped 1; count of bases not matched to a gene: 7. The CDR3 runs to 15 residues. The CDR3 DNA is TGTGCCACCAGTTACCATCGGGACAGCCAAGAGACCCAGTACTTC. Its translation: CATSYHRDSQETQYF.

This clonotype appeared a few times. This chain joins TRBV5-5 and TRBJ1-2, with D maybe TRBD1 (6 bases). This CDR3 spans 16 amino acids. The V end was cut by 3 bases, the J end by 4 bases, with 19 bases between. Germline CDR1 and CDR2: SGHKS and YYEKEE (reference sequence). Here the CDR3 DNA reads TGTGCCAGCAGCTCCAACGGGGGCGCGGGTGGCTATGGCTACACCTTC. Translated: CASSSNGGAGGYGYTF.